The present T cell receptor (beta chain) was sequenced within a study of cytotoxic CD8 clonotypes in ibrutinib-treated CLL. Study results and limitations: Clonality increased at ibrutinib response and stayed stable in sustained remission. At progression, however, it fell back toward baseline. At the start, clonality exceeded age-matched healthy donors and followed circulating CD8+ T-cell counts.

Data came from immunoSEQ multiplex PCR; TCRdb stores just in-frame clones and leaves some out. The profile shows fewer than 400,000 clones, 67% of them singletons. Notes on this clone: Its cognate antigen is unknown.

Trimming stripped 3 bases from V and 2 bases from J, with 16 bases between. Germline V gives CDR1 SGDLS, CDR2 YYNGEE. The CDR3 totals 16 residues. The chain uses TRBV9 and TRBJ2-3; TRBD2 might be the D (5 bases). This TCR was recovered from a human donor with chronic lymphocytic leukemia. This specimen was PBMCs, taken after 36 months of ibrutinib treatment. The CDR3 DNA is TGTGCCAGCAGCGGCGGCAATGGACTCACCACAGATACGCAGTATTTT. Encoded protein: CASSGGNGLTTDTQYF. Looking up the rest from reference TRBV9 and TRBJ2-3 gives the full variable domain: DSGVTQTPKHLITATGQRVTLRCSPRSGDLSVYWYQQSLDQGLQFLIQYYNGEERAKGNILERFSAQQFPDLHSELNLSSLELGDSALYFCASSGGNGLTTDTQYFGPGTRLTVL.